The 4 T cell receptor beta chains below all came from one sample that was sequenced in a study of blood T cell repertoires in COVID-19. Repertoires were generated with immunoSEQ multiplex PCR, while TCRdb's copy carries only in-frame clones and drops some. The data show approximately 150,000 clones, with around 84% seen just once and roughly 8% held by the top ten. Source material: PBMCs or T cells enriched from blood (not recorded which). The receptors derive from a woman aged 45-65 years who had recovered from COVID-19.

V gene TRBV24-1 combines with J gene TRBJ2-3; 13 bases line up with TRBD2. Per germline, CDR1 KGHDR and CDR2 SFDVKD. V shed 3 bases, J shed 1 base, and the junction held 3 bases outside the gene matches. CDR3 length equals 17 residues. CDR3 DNA sequence: TGTGCCACCAGTGATCCCGGGACTAGCGGGGGCACAGATACGCAGTATTTT. Its translation: CATSDPGTSGGTDTQYF.

The chain recombines TRBV6-6 with TRBJ2-7; tentative D call: TRBD2 (6 bases). V lost 2 bases and J 2 bases, leaving 13 bases between the germline ends. The CDR3 runs to 15 residues. Germline CDR1 is MNHNY and CDR2 is SVGAGI (reference sequence). CDR3 in amino acids: CASSYPGGPPYEQYF. CDR3 in DNA: TGTGCCAGCAGTTACCCCGGAGGGCCCCCCTACGAGCAGTACTTC.

The CDR3 region is CSAWHTLQETQYF. CDR3 sequence (DNA): TGCAGCGCCTGGCACACCCTCCAAGAGACCCAGTACTTC. The chain joins TRBV29-1 to TRBJ2-5; unclear D gene. Trimming cost V 7 bases and J 1 base, with 13 bases left between them. The V gene's germline CDR1 is SQVTM and CDR2 ANQGSEA. This CDR3 contains 13 residues.

This chain uses TRBV7-2 with TRBJ2-2; TRBD2 aligns across 9 bases. Per the germline V gene, CDR1 is SGHTA and CDR2 is FQGNSA. The CDR3 extends over 16 amino acids. Germline trimming cut 4 bases from V and 6 bases from J; bases unmatched to any gene: 9. CDR3 loop: CASSSPPGTSPGELFF. CDR3 in DNA: TGTGCCAGCAGCTCGCCACCCGGGACTAGCCCCGGGGAGCTGTTTTTT.